This passage covers 21 T cell receptor beta chains from one sample sequenced in a study of cytomegalovirus exposure and HLA in healthy donors. PCR employed 60 Vbeta and 13 Jbeta primers. Using immunoSEQ multiplex PCR, the repertoire was profiled, and TCRdb retains in-frame clones only, with some absent. The sample lists 120,000 or so clones, around three quarters occurring once. The sample was PBMCs. The source of these receptors is a man in his late teens or twenties in good health and CMV-seronegative.

The chain is built from TRBV9 and TRBJ2-1; the match to TRBD2 covers 11 bases. Per the germline V gene, CDR1 is SGDLS and CDR2 is YYNGEE. J was trimmed by 0 bases and V by 4 bases; bases with no gene match: 3. This CDR3 is built from 16 residues. CDR3 coding DNA: TGTGCCAGCAGCCCTAGCGGGAGGCCCTCCTACAATGAGCAGTTCTTC. Protein sequence: CASSPSGRPSYNEQFF.

The J gene is TRBJ2-7, the V gene TRBV28, with 12 bases matching TRBD2. The CDR3 runs 14 residues. The V gene end was trimmed by 5 bases and the J gene end by 3 bases; junction bases not matched to a gene: 2. Germline CDR1 MDHEN, CDR2 SYDVKM. CDR3 residues: CASSILAGGYEQYF. The CDR3 nucleotides are TGTGCCAGCAGTATACTAGCGGGGGGCTACGAGCAGTACTTC.

This chain joins TRBV9 and TRBJ1-1, with D unresolved. The CDR3 has 13 residues. Germline V gives CDR1 SGDLS, CDR2 YYNGEE. Trimming cost V 5 bases and J 0 bases, with 8 bases left between them. The CDR3: CASRRSLNTEAFF. The CDR3 region has the DNA TGTGCCAGCAGGAGGAGTTTGAACACTGAAGCTTTCTTT. The variable domain in full, completed from reference TRBV9 and TRBJ1-1, reads DSGVTQTPKHLITATGQRVTLRCSPRSGDLSVYWYQQSLDQGLQFLIQYYNGEERAKGNILERFSAQQFPDLHSELNLSSLELGDSALYFCASRRSLNTEAFFGQGTRLTVV.

The rearrangement links TRBV18 to TRBJ2-6; D might be TRBD1 (5 bases). Germline-derived CDR1 and CDR2 are KGHSH and LQKENI. V lost 4 bases and J 0 bases, leaving 10 bases between the germline ends. CDR3 length: 16 residues. Written as DNA, the CDR3 is TGTGCCAGCTCACAGGACATCCGCTCTGGGGCCAACGTCCTGACTTTC. Protein product: CASSQDIRSGANVLTF.

This rearrangement joins TRBV5-5 to TRBJ2-2; 10 nucleotides line up with TRBD2. Per germline, CDR1 SGHKS and CDR2 YYEKEE (reference sequence). Unmatched junction bases numbered 5, after V lost 4 bases and J lost 5 bases. The CDR3 contains 15 residues. This chain's CDR3 is CASSLKTSGTGELFF. DNA of the CDR3: TGTGCCAGCAGCCTAAAGACTAGCGGGACCGGGGAGCTGTTTTTT.

The chain uses TRBV5-4 and TRBJ2-1; 14 positions match TRBD2. Losses at the gene ends were 4 bases for V and 4 bases for J; bases not matched to a gene: 7. Germline V gene lookup returns CDR1 SGHNT and CDR2 YYREEE (reference sequence). The CDR3 covers 17 residues. DNA for the CDR3: TGTGCCAGCAGCCTAAGACTAGCGGGAGGGTCTTACAATGAGCAGTTCTTC. Protein sequence: CASSLRLAGGSYNEQFF.

This chain joins TRBV6-4 and TRBJ2-2; no reliable D call. This CDR3 is built from 14 residues. Germline-derived CDR1 and CDR2 are MRHNA and SNTAGT. V lost 5 bases to trimming and J lost 4 bases, with 11 bases between them. The DNA for the CDR3 is TGTGCCAGCAGTAGCGTTTATGGCACCGGGGAGCTGTTTTTT. Protein product: CASSSVYGTGELFF.

The chain combines TRBV7-9 with TRBJ2-7, with D maybe TRBD1 (6 bases). From germline, CDR1 is SEHNR and CDR2 FQNEAQ (reference sequence). The CDR3 consists of 14 residues. CDR3 amino acids: CSSGPGALPYEQYV. CDR3 in DNA: TGTTCCAGCGGACCAGGGGCATTACCCTACGAGCAGTACGTC.

The chain carries TRBV5-1 and TRBJ2-3; the D gene is possibly TRBD1 (5 bases). Germline values: CDR1 SGHRS, CDR2 YFSETQ. V lost 4 bases and J lost 10, with 13 bases in between. This CDR3 is 12 amino acids long. In DNA form, the CDR3 reads TGCGCCAGCAGCCCGGACAACGTTTCGCAGTATTTT. This codes for CASSPDNVSQYF.

The chain is built from TRBV4-2 and TRBJ2-5, with 8 bases identical to TRBD2. Trimming cost V 0 bases and J 5 bases; bases outside gene matches: 8. The germline gives CDR1 LGHNA, CDR2 YNFKEQ. The CDR3 contains 16 residues. CDR3: CASSQDHGRGGETQYF. CDR3 coding DNA: TGTGCCAGCAGCCAAGATCACGGGAGGGGAGGGGAGACCCAGTACTTC.

V is TRBV2 and J is TRBJ2-7; D unclear. Deletions cut 4 bases from V and 6 bases from J, with 13 bases between. The CDR3 contains 13 residues. From germline, CDR1 is SNHLY and CDR2 FYNNEI. CDR3 bases: TGTGCCAGCAGTGTTGAGAGGAATGCCGAGCAGTACGTC. It yields the protein CASSVERNAEQYV.

The rearrangement uses TRBV30 and TRBJ2-1; TRBD2 might be the D (6 bases). Germline assignment: CDR1 GTSNPN and CDR2 SVGIG (reference sequence). The CDR3 sequence is 13 residues long. The ends were cut back, 4 bases at V and 6 bases at J, with 13 bases in the middle. This CDR3 reads CAWTLGLSNEQFF. Here the CDR3 DNA reads TGTGCCTGGACTTTGGGACTTTCCAATGAGCAGTTCTTC.

The chain couples TRBV4-3 to TRBJ2-1; tentative D call: TRBD1 (6 bases). CDR3 length equals 13 residues. Trimming took off 1 base at V and 10 bases at J, with 11 bases between the two ends. Germline CDR1 is LGHNA and CDR2 is YSLEER. Here the CDR3 DNA reads TGCGCCAGCAGCCAAGTGGGGGCAAGCGAGCAGTTCTTC. It is translated as CASSQVGASEQFF.

The V gene is TRBV2, the J gene TRBJ2-1; no clear D. Germline V gene lookup returns CDR1 SNHLY and CDR2 FYNNEI. Between the trimmed V and J ends, which lost 5 bases and 10 bases, there was a span of 9 bases. The CDR3 extends over 11 amino acids. The CDR3 reads CASSTRQEQFF. CDR3 coding DNA: TGTGCCAGCAGTACCCGCCAGGAGCAGTTCTTC.

The V and J genes are TRBV29-1 and TRBJ1-3, with D hard to call. The V gene lost 1 base and the J gene lost 0 bases, with 4 bases spanning the gap. The CDR3 consists of 13 residues. Germline V gene sequence: CDR1 SQVTM, CDR2 ANQGSEA. This CDR3 is CSVEVNSGNTIYF. For the CDR3, the DNA is TGCAGCGTTGAAGTTAACTCTGGAAACACCATATATTTT. The variable domain in full, with the rest retrieved from reference TRBV29-1 and TRBJ1-3, is SAVISQKPSRDICQRGTSLTIQCQVDSQVTMMFWYRQQPGQSLTLIATANQGSEATYESGFVIDKFPISRPNLTFSTLTVSNMSPEDSSIYLCSVEVNSGNTIYFGEGSWLTVV.

The chain joins TRBV7-9 to TRBJ2-3; D possibly corresponds to TRBD1 (6 bases). The V end was cut by 5 bases, the J end by 4 bases, with 16 bases between. The CDR3 covers 15 residues. Germline lookup yields CDR1 SEHNR and CDR2 FQNEAQ (reference sequence). Here the CDR3 reads CASSTSVGTSDTQYF. The CDR3 bases are TGTGCCAGCAGCACCTCAGTGGGGACATCAGATACGCAGTATTTT.

The chain recombines TRBV9 with TRBJ2-7, with D possibly being TRBD2 (5 bases). Trimming cost V 0 bases and J 0 bases, with 10 bases left between them. Germline V CDR1 and CDR2: SGDLS, YYNGEE. CDR3 length equals 15 residues. DNA of the CDR3: TGTGCCAGCAGCGTAGACAGCGGTAGCTCCTACGAGCAGTACTTC. The encoded protein is CASSVDSGSSYEQYF. Using reference TRBV9 and TRBJ2-7 for the parts outside the CDR3, the full variable domain is DSGVTQTPKHLITATGQRVTLRCSPRSGDLSVYWYQQSLDQGLQFLIQYYNGEERAKGNILERFSAQQFPDLHSELNLSSLELGDSALYFCASSVDSGSSYEQYFGPGTRLTVT.

With respect to this clone: Additional DNA sequences in this sample encode the identical CDR3. The chain combines TRBV5-6 with TRBJ1-4; TRBD1 matches 7 bases. The CDR3 covers 14 residues. Germline assignment: CDR1 SGHDT and CDR2 YYEEEE. The junction had 4 bases not matched to a gene; V was cut back by 3 bases and J by 5 bases. The chain's CDR3 is CASSYLTGNEKLFF. DNA for the CDR3: TGTGCCAGCAGCTACCTGACAGGGAATGAAAAACTGTTTTTT. Together with reference TRBV5-6 and TRBJ1-4, the CDR3 gives the full variable domain: DAGVTQSPTHLIKTRGQQVTLRCSPKSGHDTVSWYQQALGQGPQFIFQYYEEEERQRGNFPDRFSGHQFPNYSSELNVNALLLGDSALYLCASSYLTGNEKLFFGSGTQLSVL.

The chain is built from TRBV5-6 and TRBJ2-1; D is ambiguous. The CDR3 contains 12 residues. Trimming shortened V by 0 bases and J by 8 bases, and 6 bases separated the two germline ends. CDR1 and CDR2 (germline): SGHDT, YYEEEE. CDR3 in DNA: TGTGCCAGCAGCTTGGTGCGGTATGAGCAGTTCTTC. Translating gives CASSLVRYEQFF. The variable domain in full, with the rest retrieved from reference TRBV5-6 and TRBJ2-1, is DAGVTQSPTHLIKTRGQQVTLRCSPKSGHDTVSWYQQALGQGPQFIFQYYEEEERQRGNFPDRFSGHQFPNYSSELNVNALLLGDSALYLCASSLVRYEQFFGPGTRLTVL.

V gene TRBV29-1 combines with J gene TRBJ2-5; the D is unclear. Germline CDR1 reads SQVTM; CDR2 reads ANQGSEA. This CDR3 contains 13 residues. The V gene lost 8 bases and the J gene lost 1 base, with 14 bases spanning the gap. As DNA, the CDR3 is TGCAGCACAGACGTGGGCATCCAAGAGACCCAGTACTTC. Protein sequence: CSTDVGIQETQYF. Together with reference TRBV29-1 and TRBJ2-5, the CDR3 gives the full variable domain: SAVISQKPSRDICQRGTSLTIQCQVDSQVTMMFWYRQQPGQSLTLIATANQGSEATYESGFVIDKFPISRPNLTFSTLTVSNMSPEDSSIYLCSTDVGIQETQYFGPGTRLLVL.

This clone was seen more than once but under ten times. V and J are TRBV5-1 and TRBJ2-3, with TRBD2 matching over 11 bases. This CDR3 has 15 residues. CDR1 is SGHRS, CDR2 YFSETQ, per germline. V gave up 0 bases and J gave up 4 bases; unmatched junction bases: 1. The CDR3 is CASSLGSGRADTQYF. The CDR3 DNA follows: TGCGCCAGCAGCTTGGGTAGCGGGAGGGCAGATACGCAGTATTTT.